The 31 T cell receptor beta chains presented below share a single source sample, sequenced in a study of CD8 T cells in ankylosing spondylitis (dated by TCRdb to 2016 to 2017). Library prep was done by 5' RACE. TCRdb shows the sequencer as Illumina HiSeq 2500. TCRdb reworked the public reads: Q25 trimming with fastp, MiXCR clone assembly, productive beta chains retained. Under each unique CDR3 protein, matching rows form one entry showing the most common genes and DNA. The sample includes roughly 180,000 distinct CDR3 sequences, with roughly 10% observed a single time. Of the sample, around 16% is held by the ten largest clones. The sample was blood, either unsorted or a sorted T cell fraction (not recorded which). These TCRs come from a female donor with ankylosing spondylitis or in good health (not recorded which).

This clonotype was seen more than once but under ten times. The genes are TRBV20-1 and TRBJ2-2; the D is unclear. The CDR3 has 13 residues. The V end lost 4 bases, the J end lost 4 bases, and 10 bases lay between the germline ends. Germline lookup yields CDR1 DFQATT and CDR2 SNEGSKA (reference sequence). The CDR3: CSAIYLLTGELFF. As DNA, the CDR3 is TGCAGTGCTATCTACCTACTCACCGGGGAGCTGTTTTTT.

This chain uses TRBV27 with TRBJ1-1; no clear D. CDR3 length: 14 amino acids. V lost 6 bases to trimming and J lost 5 bases, with 16 bases between them. The germline CDR1 and CDR2 sequences are MNHEY and SMNVEV (reference sequence). DNA of the CDR3: TGTGCCAGCAGGAATTCCTTCCCGGGGACTGAAGCTTTCTTT. Translating it yields CASRNSFPGTEAFF.

V gene TRBV27 combines with J gene TRBJ1-5; D gene ambiguous. The CDR3 extends over 14 amino acids. Germline V gene data show CDR1 as MNHEY and CDR2 as SMNVEV (reference sequence). V lost 5 bases and J 6 bases, leaving 14 bases between the germline ends. The CDR3 here is CASSRDGISQPQHF. CDR3 DNA: TGTGCCAGCAGTCGCGACGGGATAAGTCAGCCCCAGCATTTT.

This clonotype was counted ten times or more. V gene TRBV20-1 combines with J gene TRBJ2-4; D not resolved. The length of the CDR3 is 13 residues. Germline CDR1 and CDR2: DFQATT and SNEGSKA (reference sequence). Trimming pared 0 bases from V and 0 bases from J, leaving 3 bases between. CDR3 sequence reads: CSARERAKNIQYF. DNA for the CDR3: TGCAGTGCTAGAGAAAGAGCCAAAAACATTCAGTACTTC.

This clonotype was detected only a few times. The genes are TRBV4-2 and TRBJ2-5; 8 bases are shared with TRBD1. Germline V gene sequence: CDR1 LGHNA, CDR2 YNFKEQ. This CDR3 is 15 amino acids long. The trim removed 5 bases at V and 4 bases at J, leaving 9 bases unmatched. Here the CDR3 reads CASSYAGGEAETQYF. The CDR3 nucleotides are TGTGCCAGCAGCTACGCAGGGGGCGAGGCAGAGACCCAGTACTTC.

This clonotype was picked up many times. This rearrangement joins TRBV29-1 to TRBJ2-1; the D gene is possibly TRBD1 (6 bases). Trimming shortened V by 2 bases and J by 8 bases, and 19 bases separated the two germline ends. The CDR3 loop spans 15 amino acids. Germline CDR1 is SQVTM and CDR2 is ANQGSEA. The CDR3 DNA sequence: TGCAGCGTTGAAAACAGGGAGAAAGAGAGCGATGAGCAGTTCTTC. Amino acid sequence: CSVENREKESDEQFF.

The chain employs TRBV7-9 and TRBJ1-1; the D is unclear. V was clipped by 1 base and J by 8 bases, with 8 bases between them. This CDR3 is built from 12 residues. Germline V gene lookup returns CDR1 SEHNR and CDR2 FQNEAQ (reference sequence). The CDR3 sequence is CASSLVLLEAFF. In DNA form, the CDR3 reads TGTGCCAGCAGCTTAGTTCTATTGGAAGCTTTCTTT.

V is TRBV12-3 or TRBV12-4 and J is TRBJ2-3, with 8 bases identical to TRBD2. The CDR3 contains 16 residues. The V segment lost 6 bases and the J segment 6 bases; nucleotides outside the gene matches: 14. In DNA form, the CDR3 reads TGTGCCAGCAGGGGGACTGGCGGGAGGTCAGTGGATACGCAGTATTTT. It yields the protein CASRGTGGRSVDTQYF.

This clonotype was seen a few times. The CDR3 bases are TGTGCCAGCAGCTTGTATTCCAGTGACTCACCCCTCCACTTT. It encodes CASSLYSSDSPLHF. The gene calls are TRBV9 and TRBJ1-6, with D hard to call. The V gene lost 4 bases and the J gene lost 10 bases, with 15 bases spanning the gap. Germline V gives CDR1 SGDLS, CDR2 YYNGEE. This CDR3 spans 14 amino acids. The complete variable domain, with remaining parts taken from reference TRBV9 and TRBJ1-6, reads DSGVTQTPKHLITATGQRVTLRCSPRSGDLSVYWYQQSLDQGLQFLIQYYNGEERAKGNILERFSAQQFPDLHSELNLSSLELGDSALYFCASSLYSSDSPLHFGNGTRLTVT.

The chain uses TRBV10-3 and TRBJ2-7, with 9 bases identical to TRBD2. The CDR3 runs to 16 residues. CDR1 is ENHRY, CDR2 SYGVKD, per germline. The ends lost 2 bases at V and 3 bases at J; junction bases unmatched: 8. The CDR3 DNA is TGTGCCATCAGTGAGCACATAGCGGGAGTTGACTACGAGCAGTACTTC. This codes for CAISEHIAGVDYEQYF.

In its sample, this clonotype was seen many times. The chain joins TRBV25-1 to TRBJ1-2; unclear D gene. Germline CDR1 and CDR2: MGHDK and SYGVNS. CDR3 length: 11 residues. The V gene lost 3 bases and the J gene lost 8 bases, with 7 bases spanning the gap. CDR3 loop: CASSDGRGYTF. CDR3 bases: TGTGCCAGCAGTGACGGACGCGGCTACACCTTC.

Here the CDR3 DNA reads TGTGCCAGCAGTCCGACACCGGGACTAGCGGGGGATACGCAGTATTTT. Residues: CASSPTPGLAGDTQYF. The chain joins TRBV6-1 to TRBJ2-3; 13 bases map to TRBD2. Germline-derived CDR1 and CDR2 are MNHNS and SASEGT. The CDR3 is 16 residues long. Trimming took 5 bases from V and 6 from J; bases not matched to a gene: 8.

The chain has TRBV12-5 and TRBJ2-1; 11 bases match TRBD1. This CDR3 contains 15 residues. Germline CDR1 LGHNT, CDR2 FRNRAP. J lost 8 bases, V lost 1 base, and 4 bases had no gene match. CDR3 in DNA: TGTGCTAGTGGTTTGGGGACAGGGGGCAGGGATGAGCAGTTCTTC. The encoded protein is CASGLGTGGRDEQFF.

The rearrangement links TRBV4-3 to TRBJ2-1, with D possibly being TRBD2 (6 bases). Germline CDR1 is LGHNA and CDR2 is YSLEER. The germline V and J ends were trimmed by 1 base and 7 bases, with 11 bases remaining between them. The CDR3 covers 14 residues. For the CDR3, the DNA is TGCGCCAGCAGCCAAGTGTCCGGGAGAAATGAGCAGTTCTTC. Translated: CASSQVSGRNEQFF.

The rearrangement joins TRBV20-1 to TRBJ2-7; TRBD2 agrees at 9 bases. J lost 3 bases, V lost 1 base, and 4 bases had no gene match. Germline values: CDR1 DFQATT, CDR2 SNEGSKA (reference sequence). This CDR3 contains 14 residues. The CDR3 reads CSARVGSGSYEQYF. DNA for the CDR3: TGCAGTGCTAGAGTCGGTAGCGGGAGCTACGAGCAGTACTTC.

This rearrangement joins TRBV2 to TRBJ2-2, with a possible D match to TRBD2 (6 bases). The CDR3 covers 13 residues. Trimming stripped 6 bases from V and 4 bases from J, with 9 bases between. Germline assignment: CDR1 SNHLY and CDR2 FYNNEI. The CDR3 sequence: CASRPGGTGELFF. The CDR3 DNA sequence: TGTGCCAGCAGACCCGGGGGCACCGGGGAGCTGTTTTTT.

This clonotype has only a few counts. The rearrangement uses TRBV28 and TRBJ2-3, with D possibly TRBD2 on 6 matching bases. The germline V gene encodes CDR1 MDHEN and CDR2 SYDVKM. V shed 6 bases and J shed 5 bases, with 21 bases lying between them. CDR3 length: 16 amino acids. The CDR3 coding sequence is TGTGCCAGCAGGTTCGAGGAGGGACTTAGGGAAGATACGCAGTATTTT. Translation: CASRFEEGLREDTQYF.

This clonotype was recorded a few times. J is TRBJ2-3 and V is TRBV20-1, with a tentative D call TRBD2 (6 bases). Trimming stripped 6 bases from V and 5 bases from J, with 18 bases between. Germline V gene lookup returns CDR1 DFQATT and CDR2 SNEGSKA (reference sequence). The CDR3 contains 14 residues. CDR3 DNA: TGCAGTGCCATGACCGGGAGCGCGGAAGATACGCAGTATTTT. Protein product: CSAMTGSAEDTQYF.

This clonotype was counted between two and nine times. The chain couples TRBV7-6 to TRBJ2-1, with no clear D. The CDR3 is made up of 17 amino acids. Germline V gives CDR1 SGHVS, CDR2 FNYEAQ. V was trimmed by 0 bases and J by 0 bases, leaving 12 bases between them. The CDR3 DNA sequence: TGTGCCAGCAGCTTAGCCACCCCCAGCGCCTCCTACAATGAGCAGTTCTTC. Translating it yields CASSLATPSASYNEQFF.

This clonotype was found many times. The chain recombines TRBV6-2 or TRBV6-3 with TRBJ2-7; D may be TRBD1 (6 bases). The CDR3 runs to 11 residues. CDR1 and CDR2 from the germline V gene are MNHEY and SVGEGT. V was trimmed by 6 bases and J by 3 bases, leaving 6 bases between them. The CDR3 here is CASRDSYEQYF. The CDR3 DNA follows: TGTGCCAGCAGGGACAGCTACGAGCAGTACTTC.

In its sample, this clonotype was seen a few times. The rearrangement joins TRBV20-1 to TRBJ2-1; possibly TRBD2 for D (6 bases). Trimming removed 3 bases at V and 6 bases at J, with 15 bases between. The CDR3 is 14 amino acids. In germline, CDR1 is DFQATT, CDR2 SNEGSKA (reference sequence). Here the CDR3 DNA reads TGCAGTGCTAGGTGGCTAGCGCCAGTCAATGAGCAGTTCTTC. It yields the protein CSARWLAPVNEQFF.

This clonotype was detected ten times or more. This chain uses TRBV29-1 with TRBJ2-7; 7 bases match TRBD2. Germline lookup yields CDR1 SQVTM and CDR2 ANQGSEA. The CDR3 is 15 residues long. With V trimmed by 0 bases and J by 3 bases, 8 bases remained unmatched. Here the CDR3 DNA reads TGCAGCGTTGAAGAATTGGGGACTAAGGGCTACGAGCAGTACTTC. Amino acids: CSVEELGTKGYEQYF.

The rearrangement uses TRBV27 and TRBJ1-3; no clear D gene. Germline values: CDR1 MNHEY, CDR2 SMNVEV (reference sequence). This CDR3 is built from 14 residues. V was trimmed by 2 bases and J by 4 bases, leaving 9 bases between them. The CDR3 region has the DNA TGTGCCAGCAGTTTAACCAGCTCCGGAAACACCATATATTTT. Its protein product is CASSLTSSGNTIYF.

This clonotype has a count of ten or more. The V call is TRBV12-3 or TRBV12-4, the J call TRBJ2-3, with 8 positions matching TRBD2. V lost 8 bases and J lost 5; bases outside the gene matches: 12. This CDR3 has 15 amino acids. The DNA for the CDR3 is TGTGCCAGCCCTCCTTTGGGACTAGTAGTAGATACGCAGTATTTT. It codes for CASPPLGLVVDTQYF.

This clonotype showed up just a few times. This chain's CDR3 is CASSNTNTGELFF. The CDR3 bases are TGTGCCAGCAGTAACACAAACACCGGGGAGCTGTTTTTT. The chain combines TRBV6-6 with TRBJ2-2; D call uncertain. In germline, CDR1 is MNHNY, CDR2 SVGAGI (reference sequence). V was cut by 5 bases and J by 2 bases, with 6 bases left in between. CDR3 length: 13 residues.

This clonotype was seen ten or more times. The CDR3 loop reads CASSISRQGAGAEAFF. The CDR3 bases are TGTGCCAGTAGTATAAGTCGACAGGGAGCAGGCGCTGAAGCTTTCTTT. The chain couples TRBV19 to TRBJ1-1; 7 nucleotides line up with TRBD1. The V segment lost 2 bases and the J segment 6 bases; nucleotides outside the gene matches: 12. CDR1 is LNHDA, CDR2 SQIVND, per germline (reference sequence). The CDR3 length is 16 residues.

This clonotype was detected many times. This sequence joins TRBV4-3 and TRBJ2-1, with D uncertain. The CDR3 contains 16 residues. The V end was cut by 0 bases, the J end by 3 bases, with 12 bases between. Germline V gene sequence: CDR1 LGHNA, CDR2 YSLEER. CDR3 region: CASSQDLTADYNEQFF. In DNA, the CDR3 is TGCGCCAGCAGCCAAGATCTAACAGCCGACTACAATGAGCAGTTCTTC.

In its sample, this clonotype was seen many times. V gene TRBV7-8 combines with J gene TRBJ2-1; D uncertain. CDR1 is SGHVS and CDR2 is FQNEAQ in the germline V gene. This CDR3 contains 14 residues. The V and J ends lost 5 bases and 6 bases respectively, with 14 bases between them. For the CDR3, the DNA is TGTGCCAGCAGCATAACCATGAGCCCCAATGAGCAGTTCTTC. This gives the protein CASSITMSPNEQFF.

This clonotype was detected a few times. The rearrangement uses TRBV4-3 and TRBJ1-1, with D possibly matching TRBD1 (5 bases). The germline V gene encodes CDR1 LGHNA and CDR2 YSLEER. Trimming shortened V by 0 bases and J by 14 bases, and 10 bases separated the two germline ends. The CDR3 has 11 amino acids. CDR3 sequence (DNA): TGCGCCAGCAGCCAAGATGACAGTTTCTTCTTT. Its translation: CASSQDDSFFF.

This clonotype occurred many times. V is TRBV15 and J is TRBJ2-5; a weak D match, TRBD2 (5 bases). From germline, CDR1 is LNHNV and CDR2 YYDKDF (reference sequence). The CDR3 runs to 14 residues. V shed 0 bases and J shed 10 bases, with 15 bases lying between them. CDR3 sequence: CATSRELAADDQYF. DNA of the CDR3: TGTGCCACCAGCAGAGAGTTGGCAGCGGATGACCAGTACTTC.

The sample holds a few counts of this clonotype. The V gene is TRBV10-3, the J gene TRBJ2-2, with 10 bases identical to TRBD1. V lost 7 bases and J lost 7; bases outside the gene matches: 9. The CDR3 extends over 15 amino acids. Germline V gene data show CDR1 as ENHRY and CDR2 as SYGVKD. The CDR3 spells CAIMPGQGSSGELFF. The CDR3 region has the DNA TGTGCCATCATGCCGGGACAGGGGAGCAGCGGGGAGCTGTTTTTT.